The clone carrying this T cell receptor beta chain was seen a handful of times. Its cognate antigen is unknown. This sample was included in a study of T-cell memory formation after mild COVID-19. Study background: TCR clustering was largely donor specific. Study-wide points: Second-wave clones reaching peak frequency on day 37 lacked confirmed SARS-CoV-2 specificity. While clones contracting from day 15 to 85 were balanced between CD4 and CD8, later expanders leaned CD4+.

CDR3 size: 11 residues. V lost 1 base, J lost 11 bases, and 9 bases lay in between. Germline V lookup: CDR1 SGHRS, CDR2 YFSETQ. Amplification by 5'RACE using constant-segment primers produced TCR alpha and TCR beta cDNA libraries that carried sample barcodes and UMIs. In TCRdb, the 5' RACE reads were re-called with MiXCR into one record per CDR3 protein. Among roughly 250,000 distinct CDR3 sequences listed, 16% were seen once. The chain is built from TRBV5-1 and TRBJ1-1; D is ambiguous. The receptor's source is a man aged 18 to 29 who had mild COVID-19 (a few samples of this study predate the infection). Cell type and time point are not known. Sequenced: PBMCs or a T cell subset sorted from them (not recorded which). CDR3: CASSLNSDAFF. As DNA, the CDR3 is TGCGCCAGCAGCTTGAATTCAGACGCTTTCTTT.